This TCR beta chain was identified in a study of cytomegalovirus exposure and HLA in healthy donors. Study-level background: HLA-typed donors were the source of about 85 million unique TCRs held in an early data release. Study-level results: Reportedly, diagnosis of cytomegalovirus status by the classifier showed high specificity and sensitivity. In vitro checks showed that a few CMV-associated chains really do target CMV antigens.

In the case of this clone: Its antigen is not identified.

V was shortened by 0 bases and J by 2 bases, with 12 bases between the two germline ends. CDR3 length: 15 residues. Germline assignment: CDR1 SGHRS and CDR2 YFSETQ. The PCR made use of 60 Vbeta and 13 Jbeta primers. The method was immunoSEQ multiplex PCR; TCRdb's version includes in-frame clones alone and lacks a portion of them. Of 97,000 or so clones in the sample, over 80% were seen once. The chain combines TRBV5-1 with TRBJ2-7, with a tentative D call TRBD2 (6 bases). The source is a man aged 40-49 years in good health and CMV-seronegative. Sequenced sample: PBMCs. CDR3 residues: CASSLVSGLTYEQYF. DNA of the CDR3: TGCGCCAGCAGCTTGGTCAGCGGGCTAACCTACGAGCAGTACTTC. The variable domain in full, completed from reference TRBV5-1 and TRBJ2-7, reads KAGVTQTPRYLIKTRGQQVTLSCSPISGHRSVSWYQQTPGQGLQFLFEYFSETQRNKGNFPGRFSGRQFSNSRSEMNVSTLELGDSALYLCASSLVSGLTYEQYFGPGTRLTVT.